The 17 T cell receptor beta chains below come from one sample, sequenced in a study of blood T cell repertoires in COVID-19. Profiled with immunoSEQ multiplex PCR; TCRdb holds only in-frame clones, not every one. The repertoire holds tens of thousands of clones, 70% to 90% seen once, with around 4.2% in the top ten. Material for sequencing was peripheral blood. The source is a man aged 65-85 years with acute or convalescent COVID-19.

The V and J genes are TRBV5-1 and TRBJ2-7; tentative D call: TRBD1 (6 bases). Germline CDR1 is SGHRS and CDR2 is YFSETQ. Trimming took off 4 bases at V and 0 bases at J, with 14 bases between the two ends. CDR3 length: 15 amino acids. In DNA, the CDR3 is TGCGCCAGCAGCCCCCGTACGGGACACTCCTACGAGCAGTACTTC. Its protein is CASSPRTGHSYEQYF.

The CDR3 spells CASSTQGAQPQHF. In DNA form, the CDR3 reads TGTGCCAGCAGCACACAGGGGGCTCAGCCCCAGCATTTT. V is TRBV5-8 and J is TRBJ1-5, with TRBD1 matching 9 bases. Germline V gene data show CDR1 as SGHTS and CDR2 as YDEGEE. V shed 4 bases, J shed 6 bases, and the junction held 2 bases outside the gene matches. The CDR3 extends over 13 amino acids.

V usage is TRBV18 and J usage is TRBJ2-1; 10 bases align to TRBD1. Germline V gene lookup returns CDR1 KGHSH and CDR2 LQKENI. V shed 6 bases, J shed 6 bases, and the junction held 8 bases outside the gene matches. This CDR3 spans 15 amino acids. The CDR3 bases are TGTGCCAGCTCCCCCGGACAGGGGGTCGGCAATGAGCAGTTCTTC. As protein: CASSPGQGVGNEQFF.

The V and J genes are TRBV13 and TRBJ2-3; possibly TRBD2 for D (5 bases). Germline values: CDR1 PRHDT, CDR2 FYEKMQ (reference sequence). The CDR3 runs to 11 residues. The V end was cut by 9 bases, the J end by 3 bases, with 7 bases between. CDR3 DNA sequence: TGTGCCAGTGGGAGTACAGATACGCAGTATTTT. Its translation is CASGSTDTQYF. Based on the CDR3 plus reference TRBV13 and TRBJ2-3, the full variable domain is AAGVIQSPRHLIKEKRETATLKCYPIPRHDTVYWYQQGPGQDPQFLISFYEKMQSDKGSIPDRFSAQQFSDYHSELNMSSLELGDSALYFCASGSTDTQYFGPGTRLTVL.

This chain connects TRBV7-9 to TRBJ2-3; D remains unclear. V was cut by 3 bases and J by 6 bases, with 4 bases left in between. Germline values: CDR1 SEHNR, CDR2 FQNEAQ (reference sequence). There are 11 residues in the CDR3. This CDR3 reads CASSFADTQYF. In nucleotides, the CDR3 is TGTGCCAGCAGCTTCGCGGATACGCAGTATTTT.

Sample share makes this clone medium-sized. The chain has TRBV7-9 and TRBJ2-3, with 8 bases lining up with TRBD1. The V segment lost 5 bases and the J segment 0 bases; nucleotides outside the gene matches: 7. Germline values: CDR1 SEHNR, CDR2 FQNEAQ (reference sequence). This CDR3 spans 16 amino acids. The DNA of the CDR3 is TGTGCCAGCAGCGGTTGGACAGGGTCTAGCACAGATACGCAGTATTTT. Protein product: CASSGWTGSSTDTQYF.

J is TRBJ1-1 and V is TRBV11-1; tentatively, D is TRBD1 (5 bases). V was trimmed by 3 bases and J by 4 bases, leaving 9 bases between them. The CDR3 totals 13 residues. Germline values: CDR1 SGHAT, CDR2 FQDESV (reference sequence). The CDR3 is CASSFGGGTEAFF. The DNA for the CDR3 is TGTGCCAGCAGCTTCGGGGGGGGCACTGAAGCTTTCTTT.

Comment on this clone: Other DNA variants within this sample encode the same CDR3. This chain links TRBV4-3 with TRBJ2-7, with D possibly TRBD2 on 7 matching bases. V lost 0 bases, J lost 0 bases, and 12 bases lay in between. The CDR3 totals 16 residues. Germline V gene sequence: CDR1 LGHNA, CDR2 YSLEER. CDR3 bases: TGCGCCAGCAGCCAAGAAGGGGGGGGGAGCTCCTACGAGCAGTACTTC. It yields the protein CASSQEGGGSSYEQYF.

This chain links TRBV18 with TRBJ1-1, with TRBD1 identical over 10 bases. The junction had 4 bases not matched to a gene; V was cut back by 3 bases and J by 3 bases. Germline loops: CDR1 KGHSH, CDR2 LQKENI. The CDR3 consists of 15 residues. CDR3 nucleotide sequence: TGTGCCAGCTCACCCTGGACAGGGGGGGACACTGAAGCTTTCTTT. Its translation: CASSPWTGGDTEAFF.

CDR3 protein: CASSEGPPSTDTQYF. In DNA form, the CDR3 reads TGTGCCAGCAGTGAAGGGCCACCTAGCACAGATACGCAGTATTTT. This chain joins TRBV2 and TRBJ2-3, with unresolved D. V gave up 1 base and J gave up 0 bases, with 8 bases separating them. The length of the CDR3 is 15 residues. The V gene's germline CDR1 is SNHLY and CDR2 FYNNEI. Looking up the rest from reference TRBV2 and TRBJ2-3 gives the full variable domain: EPEVTQTPSHQVTQMGQEVILRCVPISNHLYFYWYRQILGQKVEFLVSFYNNEISEKSEIFDDQFSVERPDGSNFTLKIRSTKLEDSAMYFCASSEGPPSTDTQYFGPGTRLTVL.

J is TRBJ1-2 and V is TRBV28; 7 nucleotides match TRBD1. V shed 5 bases and J 8 bases; nucleotides not matched to a gene: 11. The CDR3 is made up of 14 amino acids. CDR1 and CDR2 from the germline V gene are MDHEN and SYDVKM. DNA of the CDR3: TGTGCCAGCAGTCCCGCGACAGGGTCTGGGGGCTACACCTTC. It translates to CASSPATGSGGYTF.

The chain recombines TRBV5-1 with TRBJ2-4; D unresolved. Germline CDR1 SGHRS, CDR2 YFSETQ. With 0 bases removed from V and 0 bases from J, the gap between germline ends came to 13 bases. The CDR3 spans 17 residues. CDR3 protein: CASSLAGATLAKNIQYF. The CDR3 nucleotides are TGCGCCAGCAGCTTGGCCGGAGCCACATTAGCCAAAAACATTCAGTACTTC.

This clone was found once. The rearrangement uses TRBV9 and TRBJ2-2, with unresolved D. CDR1 and CDR2 from the germline V gene are SGDLS and YYNGEE. V lost 3 bases to trimming and J lost 4 bases, with 10 bases between them. The length of the CDR3 is 14 residues. CDR3 bases: TGTGCCAGCAGCGGAAGACTGGTCACCGGGGAGCTGTTTTTT. Translation gives CASSGRLVTGELFF.

The chain employs TRBV19 and TRBJ2-2, with TRBD1 as a possible D gene (6 bases). V lost 1 base and J lost 3, with 9 bases in between. This CDR3 has 15 amino acids. CDR1 is LNHDA and CDR2 is SQIVND in the germline V gene (reference sequence). The DNA of the CDR3 is TGTGCCAGTAGTATAGTGCCAGGGGACACCGGGGAGCTGTTTTTT. Protein product: CASSIVPGDTGELFF.

The chain is built from TRBV6-5 and TRBJ2-7; 8 bases line up with TRBD1. V lost 4 bases to trimming and J lost 6 bases; unmatched junction nucleotides: 5. The CDR3 has 13 residues. Germline CDR1 MNHEY, CDR2 SVGAGI. CDR3 in amino acids: CASSFGQGREQYF. The CDR3 bases are TGTGCCAGCAGTTTTGGACAGGGACGCGAGCAGTACTTC.

The chain recombines TRBV28 with TRBJ2-5; D possibly corresponds to TRBD2 (6 bases). Germline V CDR1 and CDR2: MDHEN, SYDVKM. Trimming left V 3 bases short and J 2 bases short, with 16 bases between. This CDR3 comprises 16 residues. CDR3: CASSLGRGSGQETQYF. In DNA, the CDR3 is TGTGCCAGCAGTTTGGGACGAGGGAGCGGGCAAGAGACCCAGTACTTC.

The V call is TRBV7-9, the J call TRBJ1-2; possible D gene TRBD1, 5 bases. Germline CDR1 reads SEHNR; CDR2 reads FQNEAQ (reference sequence). V was trimmed by 5 bases and J by 3 bases, leaving 16 bases between them. The CDR3 consists of 15 residues. The CDR3 protein is CASSLRQNPHYGYTF. CDR3 DNA: TGTGCCAGCAGCCTTCGACAGAATCCTCACTATGGCTACACCTTC.